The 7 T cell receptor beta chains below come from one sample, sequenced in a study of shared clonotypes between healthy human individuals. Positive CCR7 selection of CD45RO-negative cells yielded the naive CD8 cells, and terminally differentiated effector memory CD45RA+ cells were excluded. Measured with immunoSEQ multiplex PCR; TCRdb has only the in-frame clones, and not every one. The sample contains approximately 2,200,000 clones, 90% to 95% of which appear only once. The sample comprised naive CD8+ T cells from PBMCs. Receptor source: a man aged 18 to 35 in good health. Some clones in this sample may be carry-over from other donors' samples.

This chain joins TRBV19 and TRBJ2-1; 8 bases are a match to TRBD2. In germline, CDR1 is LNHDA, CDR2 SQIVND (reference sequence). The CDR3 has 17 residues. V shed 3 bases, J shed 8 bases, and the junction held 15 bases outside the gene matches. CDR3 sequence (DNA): TGTGCCAGTAGTATTCCAAGAATACTAGCGGCGAAGGATGAGCAGTTCTTC. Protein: CASSIPRILAAKDEQFF.

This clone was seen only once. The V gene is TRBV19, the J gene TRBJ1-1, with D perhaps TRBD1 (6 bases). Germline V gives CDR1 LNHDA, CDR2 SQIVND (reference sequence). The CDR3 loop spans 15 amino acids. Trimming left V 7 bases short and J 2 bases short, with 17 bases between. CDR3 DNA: TGTGCCAGTAATTTTGGGGGCGCGGGAAACACTGAAGCTTTCTTT. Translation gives CASNFGGAGNTEAFF.

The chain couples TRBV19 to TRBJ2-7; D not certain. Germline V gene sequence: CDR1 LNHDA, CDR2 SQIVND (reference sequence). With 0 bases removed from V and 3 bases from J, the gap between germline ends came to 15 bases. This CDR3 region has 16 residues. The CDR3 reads CASSIDRASFLYEQYF. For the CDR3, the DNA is TGTGCCAGTAGTATAGATCGGGCGAGCTTCCTCTACGAGCAGTACTTC.

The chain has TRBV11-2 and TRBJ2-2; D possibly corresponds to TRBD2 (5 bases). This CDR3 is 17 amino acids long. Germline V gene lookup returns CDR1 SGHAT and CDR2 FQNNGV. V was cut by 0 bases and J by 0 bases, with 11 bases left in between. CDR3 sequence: CASSLDARSANTGELFF. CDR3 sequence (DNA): TGTGCCAGCAGCTTAGATGCGCGTAGCGCGAACACCGGGGAGCTGTTTTTT. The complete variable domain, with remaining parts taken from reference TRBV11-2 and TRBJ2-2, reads EAGVAQSPRYKIIEKRQSVAFWCNPISGHATLYWYQQILGQGPKLLIQFQNNGVVDDSQLPKDRFSAERLKGVDSTLKIQPAKLEDSAVYLCASSLDARSANTGELFFGEGSRLTVL.

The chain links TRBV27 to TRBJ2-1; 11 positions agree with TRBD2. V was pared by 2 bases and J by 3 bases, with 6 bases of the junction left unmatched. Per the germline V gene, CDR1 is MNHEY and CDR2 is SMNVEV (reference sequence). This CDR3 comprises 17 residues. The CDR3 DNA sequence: TGTGCCAGCAGTTTAGTGGGAGGGACTAGCGGCTACAATGAGCAGTTCTTC. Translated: CASSLVGGTSGYNEQFF.

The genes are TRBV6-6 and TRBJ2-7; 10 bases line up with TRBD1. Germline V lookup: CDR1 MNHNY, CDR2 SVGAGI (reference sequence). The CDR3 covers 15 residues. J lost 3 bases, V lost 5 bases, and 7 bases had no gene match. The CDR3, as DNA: TGTGCCAGCAGTGACACCGGGACAGGGGTCTACGAGCAGTACTTC. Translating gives CASSDTGTGVYEQYF.

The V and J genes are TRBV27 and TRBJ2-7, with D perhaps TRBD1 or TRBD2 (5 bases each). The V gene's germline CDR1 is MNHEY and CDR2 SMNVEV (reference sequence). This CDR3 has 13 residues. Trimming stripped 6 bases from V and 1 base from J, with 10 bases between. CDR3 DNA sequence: TGTGCCAGCAGGGGGGTAAGGTCCTACGAGCAGTACTTC. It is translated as CASRGVRSYEQYF.